The 21 T cell receptor beta chains below were found in one sample sequenced in a study of Graves' ophthalmopathy and Graves' hyperthyroidism. The study amplified TCR beta CDR3 regions using RNA transcripts. RT-PCR was first run with HTBI primers, then multiplex PCR in a second round. TCRdb reanalysed the multiplex PCR reads using MiXCR and keeps one entry per CDR3 protein. In the table there are around 470,000 distinct CDR3 sequences, around 14% of which are singletons. Input material: blood. The receptors were gathered from a woman younger than 45 with Graves' ophthalmopathy.

At least ten counts were recorded for this clonotype. This chain joins TRBV5-1 and TRBJ2-2, with D hard to call. The ends were cut back, 8 bases at V and 0 bases at J, with 8 bases in the middle. CDR1 is SGHRS, CDR2 YFSETQ, per germline. The CDR3 is made up of 13 amino acids. Here the CDR3 reads CASRTANTGELFF. CDR3 DNA: TGCGCCAGTCGGACGGCGAACACCGGGGAGCTGTTTTTT.

This clonotype was counted ten times or more. The gene calls are TRBV6-5 and TRBJ2-7, with D perhaps matching TRBD1 (6 bases). The CDR3 totals 16 residues. Germline CDR1 reads MNHEY; CDR2 reads SVGAGI. V shed 0 bases and J shed 4 bases, with 16 bases lying between them. The CDR3 sequence: CASSYSKSHRAYEQYF. The CDR3 region has the DNA TGTGCCAGCAGTTACTCGAAGTCTCACAGGGCTTACGAGCAGTACTTC.

The chain links TRBV6-2 or TRBV6-3 to TRBJ1-1; tentatively, D is TRBD1 (5 bases). Per germline, CDR1 MNHEY and CDR2 SVGEGT. Between the trimmed V and J ends, which lost 6 bases and 3 bases, there was a span of 11 bases. CDR3 length: 13 amino acids. The DNA of the CDR3 is TGTGCCAGCAGCGTCAGGGAGTACACTGAAGCTTTCTTT. As protein: CASSVREYTEAFF.

This clonotype was seen many times. The V gene is TRBV28, the J gene TRBJ1-2; the match to TRBD1 covers 8 bases. V gave up 4 bases and J gave up 4 bases; unmatched junction bases: 8. Germline CDR1 reads MDHEN; CDR2 reads SYDVKM. The CDR3 runs to 15 residues. The CDR3 loop is CASSSDRGRGYGYTF. In DNA form, the CDR3 reads TGTGCCAGCAGTTCTGACAGGGGCCGTGGCTATGGCTACACCTTC.

The rearrangement links TRBV2 to TRBJ2-4, with D uncertain. Germline V gene lookup returns CDR1 SNHLY and CDR2 FYNNEI. The CDR3 loop spans 16 amino acids. V lost 5 bases and J 2 bases, leaving 16 bases between the germline ends. The CDR3, as DNA: TGTGCCAGCAGTCCCGGGTCCTTGCAAACCAAAAACATTCAGTACTTC. It translates to CASSPGSLQTKNIQYF.

At least ten counts were recorded for this clonotype. The chain's CDR3 is CASSLGTGAIEAFF. CDR3 nucleotide sequence: TGTGCCAGCAGCTTAGGGACAGGGGCTATTGAAGCTTTCTTT. V is TRBV13 and J is TRBJ1-1, with 8 positions matching TRBD1. V lost 0 bases, J lost 7 bases, and 4 bases stayed unmatched. This CDR3 is built from 14 residues. Germline V CDR1 and CDR2: PRHDT, FYEKMQ (reference sequence).

Many counts were recorded for this clonotype. The J gene is TRBJ2-7, the V gene TRBV2; 9 bases line up with TRBD2. The V gene's germline CDR1 is SNHLY and CDR2 FYNNEI. V gave up 3 bases and J gave up 6 bases; unmatched junction bases: 3. The CDR3 has 13 amino acids. This CDR3 is CASSEVSGSEQYF. As DNA, the CDR3 is TGTGCCAGCAGTGAGGTTAGCGGGAGCGAGCAGTACTTC. The variable domain in full, completed from reference TRBV2 and TRBJ2-7, reads EPEVTQTPSHQVTQMGQEVILRCVPISNHLYFYWYRQILGQKVEFLVSFYNNEISEKSEIFDDQFSVERPDGSNFTLKIRSTKLEDSAMYFCASSEVSGSEQYFGPGTRLTVT.

This clonotype was seen only a few times. As the CDR3 is not closed by the conserved phenylalanine or tryptophan, this likely results from a read error. The limits of the CDR3 on the DNA are not certain, so only TCRdb's listed CDR3 is given. The V call is TRBV30, the J call TRBJ2-4. The CDR3 contains 8 residues when both ends are counted. Germline CDR1 and CDR2: GTSNPN and SVGIG (reference sequence). The CDR3 loop reads CAWKPKAL.

This clonotype has ten or more counts. The chain has TRBV12-3 or TRBV12-4 and TRBJ1-6; the match to TRBD1 covers 8 bases. CDR3 length: 15 residues. Losses at the gene ends were 5 bases for V and 6 bases for J; bases not matched to a gene: 6. The CDR3 region has the DNA TGTGCCAGCAGTGGGACAGGAGGTGTTAATTCACCCCTCCACTTT. Translated: CASSGTGGVNSPLHF.

There are many counts of this clonotype. This sequence joins TRBV19 and TRBJ2-2; a weak D match, TRBD1 (6 bases). The germline CDR1 and CDR2 sequences are LNHDA and SQIVND (reference sequence). Trimming cost V 7 bases and J 3 bases, with 15 bases left between them. The CDR3 is 15 amino acids. The CDR3 is CASTPPGQDTGELFF. The CDR3 nucleotides are TGTGCCAGTACCCCACCGGGACAAGACACCGGGGAGCTGTTTTTT.

This clonotype appeared many times. V is TRBV4-2 and J is TRBJ2-7; D unclear. Germline values: CDR1 LGHNA, CDR2 YNFKEQ. The CDR3 contains 16 residues. V was clipped by 4 bases and J by 5 bases, with 21 bases between them. The CDR3 coding sequence is TGTGCCAGCAGCCCCATAGGCGGACCGAGCACCCACGAGCAGTACTTC. It encodes CASSPIGGPSTHEQYF.

This clonotype occurred many times. The chain is built from TRBV24-1 and TRBJ2-5; 7 nucleotides agree with TRBD1. Germline CDR1 KGHDR, CDR2 SFDVKD. The CDR3 consists of 16 residues. V trimming: 2 bases; J trimming: 4 bases; junction bases outside the gene matches: 9. The CDR3 nucleotides are TGTGCCACCAGTGATTCCCCCGAGACAGGGATAGAGACCCAGTACTTC. Encoded protein: CATSDSPETGIETQYF.

This clonotype was recorded many times. The V gene is TRBV24-1, the J gene TRBJ1-1; D ambiguous. Trimming shortened V by 4 bases and J by 11 bases, and 16 bases separated the two germline ends. The CDR3 extends over 13 amino acids. Per germline, CDR1 KGHDR and CDR2 SFDVKD. The chain's CDR3 is CATSEPDTGKAFF. The CDR3 region has the DNA TGTGCCACCAGTGAACCCGACACCGGGAAGGCTTTCTTT.

This clonotype appeared many times. V gene TRBV15 combines with J gene TRBJ1-1; D not resolved. The CDR3 is 13 residues long. Germline assignment: CDR1 LNHNV and CDR2 YYDKDF (reference sequence). V dropped 2 bases and J dropped 1 base, with 5 bases sitting between them. This CDR3 is CATSRNKNTEAFF. DNA for the CDR3: TGTGCCACCAGCAGAAACAAGAACACTGAAGCTTTCTTT.

This clonotype was counted many times. The V and J genes are TRBV30 and TRBJ1-2; weak D call: TRBD1 (6 bases). CDR1 is GTSNPN, CDR2 SVGIG, per germline (reference sequence). This CDR3 has 14 residues. V was cut by 0 bases and J by 8 bases, with 16 bases left in between. The CDR3 DNA reads as TGTGCCTGGAGTGTAGTTCAGGGGAAGGGAGGCTACACCTTC. The encoded protein is CAWSVVQGKGGYTF.

This chain connects TRBV20-1 to TRBJ2-2; D is perhaps TRBD2 (6 bases). V was cut by 4 bases and J by 6 bases, with 15 bases left in between. This CDR3 is built from 14 residues. Germline CDR1 is DFQATT and CDR2 is SNEGSKA (reference sequence). In DNA form, the CDR3 reads TGCAGTGCTAATAACGCGGGGTCGGCCGGGGAGCTGTTTTTT. Translated, it gives CSANNAGSAGELFF.

This clonotype has only a few counts. The rearrangement links TRBV18 to TRBJ1-5, with 9 bases lining up with TRBD1. V dropped 2 bases and J dropped 6; count of bases not matched to a gene: 8. The CDR3 consists of 16 residues. CDR1 and CDR2 (germline): KGHSH, LQKENI. CDR3: CASSPFDRGVGQPQHF. CDR3 bases: TGTGCCAGCTCACCATTCGACAGGGGGGTCGGTCAGCCCCAGCATTTT.

The table lists this clonotype with many counts. The V call is TRBV11-2, the J call TRBJ2-7; TRBD1 matches 9 bases. The CDR3 loop spans 16 amino acids. CDR1 SGHAT and CDR2 FQNNGV come from the germline V gene. The J segment lost 3 bases and the V segment lost 0 bases, leaving 6 bases of the junction unmatched. The CDR3: CASSLEPGQGNYEQYF. The CDR3 nucleotides read TGTGCCAGCAGCTTAGAGCCGGGACAGGGCAACTACGAGCAGTACTTC. Based on the CDR3 plus reference TRBV11-2 and TRBJ2-7, the full variable domain is EAGVAQSPRYKIIEKRQSVAFWCNPISGHATLYWYQQILGQGPKLLIQFQNNGVVDDSQLPKDRFSAERLKGVDSTLKIQPAKLEDSAVYLCASSLEPGQGNYEQYFGPGTRLTVT.

In its sample, this clonotype was seen many times. This chain joins TRBV7-2 and TRBJ2-7, with D tentatively TRBD2 (5 bases). V shed 1 base and J shed 0 bases, with 10 bases lying between them. Germline CDR1 SGHTA, CDR2 FQGNSA. This CDR3 contains 15 residues. CDR3 DNA: TGTGCCAGCAGCTTAGGGCGGGCTAGCTCCTACGAGCAGTACTTC. Translation gives CASSLGRASSYEQYF.

This clonotype was seen many times. The chain has TRBV12-3 or TRBV12-4 and TRBJ1-1; TRBD1 matches at 12 bases. The CDR3 is 15 residues long. The junction had 6 bases not matched to a gene; V was cut back by 4 bases and J by 6 bases. CDR3 region: CASSYSGTGGSEAFF. CDR3 sequence (DNA): TGTGCCAGCAGTTACTCCGGGACAGGGGGCTCTGAAGCTTTCTTT.

Notes on this clonotype: This sequence may be a read error, since a much larger clone differs from it by one base. Given the absence of the conserved phenylalanine or tryptophan at the CDR3 end, a read error is likely. This chain joins TRBV11-1 and TRBJ1-5; weak D call: TRBD1 (6 bases). The germline V gene encodes CDR1 SGHAT and CDR2 FQDESV (reference sequence). Trimming removed 4 bases at V and 2 bases at J, with 15 bases between. There are 16 residues in the CDR3. CDR3 DNA: TGTGCCAGCAGCTCAACAGGGTATCGGGGCAATCAGCCCCAGCATTTA. Residues: CASSSTGYRGNQPQHL.